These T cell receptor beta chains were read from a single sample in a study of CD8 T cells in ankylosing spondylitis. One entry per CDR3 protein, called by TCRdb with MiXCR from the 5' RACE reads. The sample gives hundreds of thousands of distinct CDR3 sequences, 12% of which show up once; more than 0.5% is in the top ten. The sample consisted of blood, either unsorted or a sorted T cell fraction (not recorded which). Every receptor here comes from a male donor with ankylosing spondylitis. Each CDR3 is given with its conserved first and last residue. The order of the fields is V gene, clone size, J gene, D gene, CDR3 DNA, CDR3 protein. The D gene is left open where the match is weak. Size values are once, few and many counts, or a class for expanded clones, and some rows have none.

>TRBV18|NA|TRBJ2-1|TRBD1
TGTGCCAGCTCACCAGCGAGACAGGGGAATGAGCAGTTCTTC
CASSPARQGNEQFF
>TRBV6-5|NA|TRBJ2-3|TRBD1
TGTGCCAGCAGTTACAAGGGACAGATGTTATCCACAGATACGCAGTATTTT
CASSYKGQMLSTDTQYF
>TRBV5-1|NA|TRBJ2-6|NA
TGCGCCAGCAGCCCACCACAGTTTTCTGGGGCCAACGTCCTGACTTTC
CASSPPQFSGANVLTF
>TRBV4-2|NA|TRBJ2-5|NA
TGTGCCAGCAGCCCCAAAGGGGGAGGACAACTGCAAGAGACCCAGTACTTC
CASSPKGGGQLQETQYF
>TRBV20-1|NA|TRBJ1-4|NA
TGCAGTGCGAACACACAAGGTGAAAAACTGTTTTTT
CSANTQGEKLFF
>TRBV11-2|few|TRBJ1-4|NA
TGTGCCAGCAGTTGGGGACGGAATGAAAAACTGTTTTTT
CASSWGRNEKLFF
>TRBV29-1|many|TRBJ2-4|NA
TGCAGCGTTGAAAGTCGGGTGAGGGCCAAAAACATTCAGTACTTC
CSVESRVRAKNIQYF
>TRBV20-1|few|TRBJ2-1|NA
TGCAGTGCCCCTAGGAACGGGAGAGGTGACAATGAGCAGTTCTTC
CSAPRNGRGDNEQFF
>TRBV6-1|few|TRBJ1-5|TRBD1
TGTGCCAGCAGTATCGGGACAGGGACTAGCAATCAGCCCCAGCATTTT
CASSIGTGTSNQPQHF
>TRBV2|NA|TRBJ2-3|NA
TGTGCCAAGGGACTTCCAGATACGCAGTATTTT
CAKGLPDTQYF
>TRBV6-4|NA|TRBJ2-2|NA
TGTGCCAGCAGTACCGATTTCGCCGGGGAGCTGTTTTTT
CASSTDFAGELFF
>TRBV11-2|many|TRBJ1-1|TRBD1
TGTGCCAGCAGAATACAGGGGGCTGAGAGGACTGAAGCTTTCTTT
CASRIQGAERTEAFF
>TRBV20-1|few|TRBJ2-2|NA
TGCAGTGCTCGTGGACCACCGAACACCGGGGAGCTGTTTTTT
CSARGPPNTGELFF
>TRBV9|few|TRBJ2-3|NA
TGTGCCAGCACCGGGGCCTATCCCTCAGAAGATACGCAGTATTTT
CASTGAYPSEDTQYF
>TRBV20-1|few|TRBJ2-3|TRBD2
TGCAGTGTTCCACTAGCGTTCAGCACAGATACGCAGTATTTT
CSVPLAFSTDTQYF
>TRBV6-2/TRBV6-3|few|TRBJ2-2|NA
TGTGCCAGCGGACGAGGGGGGGACACCGGGGAGCTGTTTTTT
CASGRGGDTGELFF
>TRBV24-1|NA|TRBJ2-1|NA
TGTGCCACCAGTGATTTATCACAGGGACACAATGAGCAGTTCTTC
CATSDLSQGHNEQFF
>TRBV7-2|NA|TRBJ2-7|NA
TGTGCCAGCAGCTTAGTACTTCTAGGAAACTACGAGCAGTACTTC
CASSLVLLGNYEQYF
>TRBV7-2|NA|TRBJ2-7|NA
TGTGCCAGCAGCTTAGCGGCTCAACCTCACCTAGACTTC
CASSLAAQPHLDF
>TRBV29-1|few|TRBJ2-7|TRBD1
TGCAGCGTCGCCCGGGACAGGGCGGGAGAGCAGTACTTC
CSVARDRAGEQYF
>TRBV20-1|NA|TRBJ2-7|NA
TGCTGTGCTAGAGCGTTGCAGGGTCGGGTCTACGAGCAGTACTTC
CCARALQGRVYEQYF
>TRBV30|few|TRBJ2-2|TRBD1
TGTGCCTGGAGTGTAGGTGACAGGGCGAACACCGGGGAGCTGTTTTTT
CAWSVGDRANTGELFF
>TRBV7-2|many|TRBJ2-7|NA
TGTGCCAGCAGCTCCACAGGGATTAACGAGCAGTACTTC
CASSSTGINEQYF
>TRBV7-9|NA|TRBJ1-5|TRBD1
TGTGCCAGCAGCTTAGGGACAGGGGCTACCAATCAGCCCCAGCATTTT
CASSLGTGATNQPQHF
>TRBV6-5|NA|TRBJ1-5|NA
TGTGCCAGCAGTTCCCGGCGAGGGAACAATCAGCCCCAGCATTTT
CASSSRRGNNQPQHF
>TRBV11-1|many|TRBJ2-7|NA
TGTGCCAGCAGCTTAGACACCCCCAGCTACGAGCAGTACTTC
CASSLDTPSYEQYF
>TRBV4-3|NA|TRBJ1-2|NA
TGCGCCAGCAGCCAAACTCCGTCCTATGGCTACACCTTC
CASSQTPSYGYTF
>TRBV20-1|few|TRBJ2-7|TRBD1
TGCAGTGCGGTTACAGGGGGGAGGTTCGAGCAGTACTTC
CSAVTGGRFEQYF
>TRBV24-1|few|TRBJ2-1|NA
TGTGCCACCAGTGATTCTGCCGGACGGTCCTACAATGAGCAGTTCTTC
CATSDSAGRSYNEQFF
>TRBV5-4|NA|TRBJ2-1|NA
TGTGCCAGCAGCTTGGCGGCTATAAGGTCGGATGAGCAGTTCTTC
CASSLAAIRSDEQFF
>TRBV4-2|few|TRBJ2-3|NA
TGTGCCAGCAGCCAGGGCGGGAATGAAGATACGCAGTATTTT
CASSQGGNEDTQYF
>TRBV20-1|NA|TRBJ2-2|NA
TGCAGTGCCCTCCGATTGGGGGAGCTGTTTTTT
CSALRLGELFF
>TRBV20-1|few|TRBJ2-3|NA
TGCAGTGCACCCGACAGGTCCAAGGGAGATACGCAGTATTTT
CSAPDRSKGDTQYF
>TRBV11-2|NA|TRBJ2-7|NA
TGTGCCAGCAGCCGGGCGGCCGAAACCTATATCTACGAGCAGTACTTC
CASSRAAETYIYEQYF
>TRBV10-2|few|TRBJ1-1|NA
TGCGCCAGCAGTGAGAAACACTACACTGAAGCTTTCTTT
CASSEKHYTEAFF
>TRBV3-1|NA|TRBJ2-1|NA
TGTGCCAGCAGCCAAGATGACGGGGGCCACTACAATGAGCAGTTCTTC
CASSQDDGGHYNEQFF
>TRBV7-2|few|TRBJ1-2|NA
TGTGCCAGCAGCTTTGGGGGAGGACCCTATGGCTACACCTTC
CASSFGGGPYGYTF
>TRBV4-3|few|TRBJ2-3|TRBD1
TGCGCCAGCAGCCGCGCGGGACAGGGATTCACAGATACGCAGTATTTT
CASSRAGQGFTDTQYF
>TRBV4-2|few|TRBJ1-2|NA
TGTGCCAGCAGCCAAGAAACAGGGAACTATGGCTACACCTTC
CASSQETGNYGYTF
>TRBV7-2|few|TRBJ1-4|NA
TGTGCCAGCAGCTTAGTTCCAGGAGCAACTGAAAAACTGTTTTTT
CASSLVPGATEKLFF
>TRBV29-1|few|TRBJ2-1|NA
TGCAGCGTTATACGGTCGGCGGGCGGGAATGAGCAGTTCTTC
CSVIRSAGGNEQFF
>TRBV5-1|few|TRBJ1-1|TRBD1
TGCGCCAGCAGCTCACAGGGGGCGGGCAATGAAGCTTTCTTT
CASSSQGAGNEAFF
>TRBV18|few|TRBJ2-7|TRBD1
TGTGCCAGCAGCCCAGGGACAGGGGGGTTTTACGAGCAGTACTTC
CASSPGTGGFYEQYF
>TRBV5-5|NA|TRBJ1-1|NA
TGTGCCAGCAGCCCACCCTTAACAGGTCGTGAAGCTTTCTTT
CASSPPLTGREAFF
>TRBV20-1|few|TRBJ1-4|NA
TGCAGTGCTAACGGTCCGGGGGAAAAACTGTTTTTT
CSANGPGEKLFF
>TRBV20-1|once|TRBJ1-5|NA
TGCAGTGCTAGAGAGGGGGGCGACAGCTCCGTACAGCCCCAGCATTTT
CSAREGGDSSVQPQHF